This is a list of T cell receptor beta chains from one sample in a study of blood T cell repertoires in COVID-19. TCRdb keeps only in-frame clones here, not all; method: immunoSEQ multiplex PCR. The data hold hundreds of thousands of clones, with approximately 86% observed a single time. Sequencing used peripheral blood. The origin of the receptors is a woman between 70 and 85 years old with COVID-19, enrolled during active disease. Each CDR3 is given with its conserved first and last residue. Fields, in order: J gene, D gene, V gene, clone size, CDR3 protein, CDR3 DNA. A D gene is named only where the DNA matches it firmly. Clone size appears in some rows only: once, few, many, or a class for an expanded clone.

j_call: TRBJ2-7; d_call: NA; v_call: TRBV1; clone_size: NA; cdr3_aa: CTSSLSGGASYEQYF; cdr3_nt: TGCACCAGCAGTCTTAGCGGGGGGGCATCCTACGAGCAGTACTTC
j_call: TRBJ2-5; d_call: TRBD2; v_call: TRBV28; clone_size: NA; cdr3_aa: CASSSTASRGAQYF; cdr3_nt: TGTGCCAGCAGTTCCACGGCTAGCCGGGGGGCCCAGTACTTC
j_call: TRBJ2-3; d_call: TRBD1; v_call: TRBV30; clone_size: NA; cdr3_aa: CAWGTGSSDTQYF; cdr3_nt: TGTGCCTGGGGGACAGGGAGTTCAGATACGCAGTATTTT
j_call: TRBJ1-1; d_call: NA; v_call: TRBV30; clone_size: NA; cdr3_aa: CAWVRNTEAFF; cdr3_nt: TGTGCCTGGGTCAGGAACACTGAAGCTTTCTTT
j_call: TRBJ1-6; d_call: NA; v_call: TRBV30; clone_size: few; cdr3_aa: CAWRVSSYNSPLHF; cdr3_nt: TGTGCCTGGCGGGTGAGCTCCTATAATTCACCCCTCCACTTT
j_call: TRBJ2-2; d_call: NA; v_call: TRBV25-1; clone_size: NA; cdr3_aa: CASSSVSPNTGELFF; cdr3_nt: TGTGCCAGCAGTAGCGTCAGCCCGAACACCGGGGAGCTGTTTTTT
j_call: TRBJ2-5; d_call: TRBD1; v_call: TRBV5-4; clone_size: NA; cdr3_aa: CASSRNRGYQETQYF; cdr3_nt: TGTGCCAGCAGCCGTAACAGGGGGTACCAAGAGACCCAGTACTTC
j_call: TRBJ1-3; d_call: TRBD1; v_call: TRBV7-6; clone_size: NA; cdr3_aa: CASSEITGGGRNTIYF; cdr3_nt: TGTGCCAGCAGCGAAATAACAGGGGGCGGAAGAAACACCATATATTTT
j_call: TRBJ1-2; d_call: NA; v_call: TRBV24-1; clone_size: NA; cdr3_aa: CATSDFTGNWGYTF; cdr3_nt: TGTGCCACCAGTGATTTTACAGGGAATTGGGGCTACACCTTC
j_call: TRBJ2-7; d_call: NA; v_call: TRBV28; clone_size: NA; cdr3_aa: CASSFLNRVHEQYF; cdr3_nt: TGTGCCAGCAGTTTTCTTAACAGGGTCCACGAGCAGTACTTC
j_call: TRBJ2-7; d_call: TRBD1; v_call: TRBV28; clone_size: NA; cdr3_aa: CASSEGQGSASDF; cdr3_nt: TGTGCCAGCAGTGAGGGACAGGGTTCGGCGTCAGACTTC
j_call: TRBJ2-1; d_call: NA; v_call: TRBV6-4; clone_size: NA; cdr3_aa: CASSAAGPNEQFF; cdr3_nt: TGTGCCAGCAGTGCGGCAGGGCCTAATGAGCAGTTCTTC
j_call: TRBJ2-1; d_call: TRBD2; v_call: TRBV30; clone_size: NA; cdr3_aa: CASLVGSGGGYNEQFF; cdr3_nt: TGTGCCTCCCTCGTCGGGAGCGGGGGGGGTTACAATGAGCAGTTCTTC
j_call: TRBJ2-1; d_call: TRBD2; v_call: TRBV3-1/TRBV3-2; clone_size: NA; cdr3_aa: CASSLPPSGGSYNEQFF; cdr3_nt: TGTGCCAGCAGCCTCCCTCCAAGCGGGGGCTCCTACAATGAGCAGTTCTTC
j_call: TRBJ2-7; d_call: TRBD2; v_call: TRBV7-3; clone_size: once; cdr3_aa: CASSFGSSGDYEQYF; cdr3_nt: TGTGCCAGCAGCTTTGGGTCTAGCGGGGACTACGAGCAGTACTTC
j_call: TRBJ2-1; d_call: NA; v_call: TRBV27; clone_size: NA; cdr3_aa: CASSYRGGIYNEQFF; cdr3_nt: TGTGCCAGCAGCTACCGGGGCGGGATATACAATGAGCAGTTCTTC
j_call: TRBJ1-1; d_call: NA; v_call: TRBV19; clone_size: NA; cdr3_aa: CASSMGLLNTEAFF; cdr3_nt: TGTGCCAGTAGTATGGGACTTTTGAACACTGAAGCTTTCTTT
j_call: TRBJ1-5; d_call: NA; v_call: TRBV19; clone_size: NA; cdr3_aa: CASSMQKFNQPQHF; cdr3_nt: TGTGCCAGTAGTATGCAGAAATTCAATCAGCCCCAGCATTTT
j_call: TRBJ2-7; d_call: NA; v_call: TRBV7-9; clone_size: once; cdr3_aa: CASSKPQGHEQYF; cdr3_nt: TGTGCCAGCAGCAAACCGCAGGGCCACGAGCAGTACTTC
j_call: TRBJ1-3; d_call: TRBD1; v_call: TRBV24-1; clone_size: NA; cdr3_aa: CATQPSGGGNTIYF; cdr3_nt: TGTGCCACCCAACCCTCAGGGGGTGGAAACACCATATATTTT
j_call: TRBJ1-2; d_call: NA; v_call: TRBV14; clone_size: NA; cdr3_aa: CASSPQVNYGYTF; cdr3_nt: TGTGCCAGCAGCCCACAGGTTAACTATGGCTACACCTTC
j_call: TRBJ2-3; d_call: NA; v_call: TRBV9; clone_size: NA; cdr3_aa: CASSSSPTGPWGTDTQYF; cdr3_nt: TGTGCCAGCAGCTCGAGCCCTACAGGGCCCTGGGGCACAGATACGCAGTATTTT
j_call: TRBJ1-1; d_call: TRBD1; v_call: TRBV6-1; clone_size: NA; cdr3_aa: CASSEALRTGNTEAFF; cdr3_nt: TGTGCCAGCAGTGAAGCTTTAAGGACAGGCAACACTGAAGCTTTCTTT
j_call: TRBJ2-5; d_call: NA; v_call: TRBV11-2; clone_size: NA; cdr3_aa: CASAQVEETQYF; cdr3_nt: TGTGCCAGCGCACAGGTGGAAGAGACCCAGTACTTC
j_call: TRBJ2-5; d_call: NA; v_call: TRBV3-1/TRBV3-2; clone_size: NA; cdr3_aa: CASTLQGTQYF; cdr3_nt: TGTGCCAGCACCTTACAGGGGACCCAGTACTTC
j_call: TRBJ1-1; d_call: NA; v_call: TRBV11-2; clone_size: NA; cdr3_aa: CASSPVLGVNGAFF; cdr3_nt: TGTGCCAGCAGCCCCGTCCTAGGTGTGAACGGGGCTTTCTTT
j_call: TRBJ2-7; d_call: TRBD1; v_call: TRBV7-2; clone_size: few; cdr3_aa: CASSLNGDRAHEQYF; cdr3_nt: TGTGCCAGCAGCTTAAATGGGGACAGGGCCCACGAGCAGTACTTC
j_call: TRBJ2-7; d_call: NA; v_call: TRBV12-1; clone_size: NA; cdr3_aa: CASSPWTSGGFYEQYF; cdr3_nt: TGTGCCAGCAGCCCGTGGACTAGCGGGGGGTTCTACGAGCAGTACTTC
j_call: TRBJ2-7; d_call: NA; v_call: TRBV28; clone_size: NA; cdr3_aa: CASSPFDRLPYEQYF; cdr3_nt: TGTGCCAGCAGTCCGTTTGACAGGCTCCCCTACGAGCAGTACTTC
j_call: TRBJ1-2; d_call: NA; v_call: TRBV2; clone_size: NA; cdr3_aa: CASSEVGSRSDGYTF; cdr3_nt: TGTGCCAGCAGTGAAGTCGGGTCCCGGAGCGATGGCTACACCTTC
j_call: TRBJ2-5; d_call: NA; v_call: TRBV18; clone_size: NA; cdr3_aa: CASTRDQETQYF; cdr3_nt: TGTGCCAGCACCCGAGATCAAGAGACCCAGTACTTC
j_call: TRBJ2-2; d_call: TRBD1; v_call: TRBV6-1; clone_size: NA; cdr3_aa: CASSEGDRGYAGELFF; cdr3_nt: TGTGCCAGCAGTGAAGGGGACAGGGGGTACGCCGGGGAGCTGTTTTTT
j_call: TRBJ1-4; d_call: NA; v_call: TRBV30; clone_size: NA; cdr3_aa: CACQTGEKLFF; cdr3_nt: TGTGCCTGTCAAACCGGGGAAAAACTGTTTTTT
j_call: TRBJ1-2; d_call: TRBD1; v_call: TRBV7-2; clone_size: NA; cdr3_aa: CASSYRQGSSGYTF; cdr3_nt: TGTGCCAGCAGCTACCGACAGGGGTCAAGTGGCTACACCTTC
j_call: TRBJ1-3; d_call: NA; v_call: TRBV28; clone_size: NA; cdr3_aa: CAINSHSGNTIYF; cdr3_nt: TGTGCCATCAATTCCCACTCTGGAAACACCATATATTTT
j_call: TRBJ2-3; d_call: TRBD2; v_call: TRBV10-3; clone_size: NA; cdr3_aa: CAIRTSGGTDTQYF; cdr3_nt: TGTGCCATCAGGACTAGCGGGGGGACAGATACGCAGTATTTT
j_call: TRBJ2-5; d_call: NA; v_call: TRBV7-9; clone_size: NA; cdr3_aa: CASNQRGGGGEETQYF; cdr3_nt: TGTGCCAGCAACCAAAGGGGAGGAGGTGGAGAAGAGACCCAGTACTTC
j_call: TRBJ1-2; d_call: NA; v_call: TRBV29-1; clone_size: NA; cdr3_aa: CSVGGTYPNYGYTF; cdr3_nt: TGCAGCGTTGGGGGCACCTACCCTAACTATGGCTACACCTTC
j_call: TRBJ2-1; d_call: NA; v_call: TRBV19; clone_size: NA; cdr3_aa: CASSIEGGNEQFF; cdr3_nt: TGTGCCAGTAGTATAGAGGGGGGAAATGAGCAGTTCTTC
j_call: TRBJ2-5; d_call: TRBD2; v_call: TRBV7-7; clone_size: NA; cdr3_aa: CASSYRDIIAGGLQETQYF; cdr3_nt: TGTGCCAGCAGCTACCGGGACATAATAGCGGGGGGGCTCCAAGAGACCCAGTACTTC
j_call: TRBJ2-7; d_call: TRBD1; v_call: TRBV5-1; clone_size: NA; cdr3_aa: CASSLGDRDFYEQYF; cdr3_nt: TGCGCCAGCAGCTTAGGGGACAGGGATTTTTACGAGCAGTACTTC
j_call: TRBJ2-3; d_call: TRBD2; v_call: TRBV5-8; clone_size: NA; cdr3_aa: CASSSFRTSGGLLTDTQYF; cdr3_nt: TGTGCCAGCAGCTCGTTCAGGACTAGCGGGGGGTTACTCACAGATACGCAGTATTTT